The clone carrying this T cell receptor beta chain has a handful of counts. Its specificity is not known. This sample was included in a study of naive and memory T cell subsets. Study results and limitations: A few larger clonotypes appeared in naive repertoires, especially CD8, possibly memory cells re-expressing CD45RA. Expression changes during T cell differentiation may affect RNA-based TCR counts. Naive and memory repertoire findings lacked a ground truth for validation.

The beta constant-region primer was an equimolar mix of two oligonucleotides covering TRBC1 and TRBC2. Nested alpha and beta constant-region primers with the SP2 primer drove four PCR rounds on ligated cDNA. A 12-nucleotide UMI and the SP2 primer were added to the cDNA 3' end by oligonucleotide ligation. MiXCR was run by TCRdb on the UMI-ligation and nested PCR reads, yielding one entry per CDR3 protein. The data contain 150,000 or so distinct CDR3 sequences, approximately 24% of them singletons. CDR1 is ENHRY, CDR2 SYGVKD, per germline. Trimming removed 6 bases from V and 6 bases from J, with 6 bases in between. The CDR3 loop spans 11 amino acids. Cells stained for CD3, CD4, CD8, CD45RA, CD27 and viability were sorted into four CD45RA/CD27 subsets.

This sequence joins TRBV10-3 and TRBJ2-1; D is unresolved. Sequenced sample: naive CD4+ T cells from blood. The source of this sequence is a human donor in good health. The CDR3 nucleotides are TGTGCCATCAGCCTTCTCAATGAGCAGTTCTTC. Translation: CAISLLNEQFF.